This T cell receptor (beta chain) was identified during a study of technical replicates of blood from several donors (dated by TCRdb to 2017 to 2019). Receptor amplification or capture employed the immunoSEQ multiplex PCR assay. TCRdb retrieved this table from immuneACCESS and kept in-frame rearrangements only. Not all clones are present; in checked studies, unresolved V genes account for under half, and no reason is known for the remainder. Counted in this sample were tens of thousands of clones; about 93% of them appeared once. The top ten hold 4.2% of the sample. With respect to this clone: Its binding antigen is unknown. The record has no base qualities; no much larger clone is one base away.

The CDR3, cysteine through phenylalanine, is 13 amino acids long. The entry retains the CDR3 DNA only, 39 bases that are in frame from base 1. CDR1 and CDR2, looked up from the germline V gene, are SGHDN and FVKESK. Cut back by 0 bases and 4 bases, the V and J ends lie 6 bases apart. This clonotype originated in a human donor in good health. Some clones in this sample may be carry-over from other donors' samples. Sequencing was carried out using PBMCs. The chain joins TRBV14 to TRBJ1-2, with the D gene not clear enough to name. The DNA sequence is TGTGCCAGCAGCCAAGATGCGGCCTATGGCTACACCTTC. Its protein is CASSQDAAYGYTF.